This is a list of T cell receptor beta chains from one sample in a study of blood T cell repertoires in COVID-19. Clones were sequenced by immunoSEQ multiplex PCR, and TCRdb holds only the in-frame ones, with some missing. This table holds about 100,000 clones, about four fifths found once. What was sequenced was peripheral blood. The receptors here all came from a man older than 75 with COVID-19, enrolled during active disease. Each CDR3 is given with its conserved first and last residue. D genes are given only for firm matches. Only some rows state a clone size, as once, few, many or a class for expanded clones.

clone size	D gene	V gene	J gene	CDR3 DNA	CDR3 protein
NA	TRBD1	TRBV18	TRBJ1-5	TGTGCCAGCTCACCCGACAGGGGGGGCAGGCAGCCCCAGCATTTT	CASSPDRGGRQPQHF
once	TRBD1	TRBV12-3/TRBV12-4	TRBJ2-1	TGTGCCAGCAGTGACAGGGATTTGGGATTTAAGTTCTTC	CASSDRDLGFKFF
NA	NA	TRBV19	TRBJ1-3	TGTGCCAGTAGTATCACCGGGGGCTCTGGAAACACCATATATTTT	CASSITGGSGNTIYF
few	NA	TRBV19	TRBJ1-6	TGTGCCACAACGGGGAGGGGAGGATCACCCCTCCACTTT	CATTGRGGSPLHF
NA	NA	TRBV29-1	TRBJ1-1	TGCAGCGTTGGTTTAAAGAACACTGAAGCTTTCTTT	CSVGLKNTEAFF
NA	TRBD2	TRBV5-1	TRBJ2-5	TGCGCCAGCAGCTTGGCTGGACTAGCGGATATCCAAGAGACCCAGTACTTC	CASSLAGLADIQETQYF
few	NA	TRBV7-3	TRBJ2-1	TGTGCCAGCAGCGAACGGGGGATCATAAGAACGTCCTACAATGAGCAGTTCTTC	CASSERGIIRTSYNEQFF
NA	NA	TRBV5-1	TRBJ1-2	TGCGCCAGCAGCTTGGCGGCGGACTATGGCTACACCTTC	CASSLAADYGYTF
few	TRBD1	TRBV4-1	TRBJ1-2	TGCGCCAGCAGCCAATCCCGGTTGGACAGGGGTTATGGCTACACCTTC	CASSQSRLDRGYGYTF
few	TRBD2	TRBV28	TRBJ2-7	TGTGCCAGCAGACTGGGACTAGCGGGAATCGGCGAGCAGTACTTC	CASRLGLAGIGEQYF
NA	NA	TRBV5-8	TRBJ2-1	TGTGCCAGCAGCGCGTGGACAGACTCCTACAATGAGCAGTTCTTC	CASSAWTDSYNEQFF
NA	TRBD1	TRBV19	TRBJ2-5	TGTGCCAGTAACAACAGGGGGCACCAAGAGACCCAGTACTTC	CASNNRGHQETQYF
few	NA	TRBV18	TRBJ2-3	TGTGCCAGCTCACCAGGGTACGGGGAGTCGGATACGCAGTATTTT	CASSPGYGESDTQYF
NA	NA	TRBV3-1/TRBV3-2	TRBJ2-4	TGTGCCAGCAGCCAAGACACACGTCTAAACATTCAGTACTTC	CASSQDTRLNIQYF
once	NA	TRBV7-2	TRBJ2-2	TGTGCCAGCAGCTTAGCGTCAGGGTCGGGGGAGCTGTTTTTT	CASSLASGSGELFF
NA	NA	TRBV19	TRBJ2-7	TGTGCCAGTAGTAACCTCGACAGAACCTACGAGCAGTACTTC	CASSNLDRTYEQYF
NA	TRBD1	TRBV19	TRBJ2-2	TGTGCCAGTAGTATGGCGGGGACAGGGTGGACCGGGGAGCTGTTTTTT	CASSMAGTGWTGELFF
NA	TRBD1	TRBV7-6	TRBJ1-1	TGTGCCAGCAGCCTATCGACAGGGGTGAACACTGAAGCTTTCTTT	CASSLSTGVNTEAFF
NA	NA	TRBV15	TRBJ1-3	TGTGCCACCAGCAGAGATACACCAGGGTTCGGAAACACCATATATTTT	CATSRDTPGFGNTIYF
NA	NA	TRBV7-8	TRBJ1-1	TGTGCCAGCAGCTTGGTAGAGAACACTGAAGCTTTCTTT	CASSLVENTEAFF
NA	TRBD1	TRBV5-1	TRBJ2-1	TGCGCCAGCAGCTTGCTACAGGGGAGTACCTACAATGAGCAGTTCTTC	CASSLLQGSTYNEQFF
NA	TRBD1	TRBV19	TRBJ1-1	TGTGCCAGTAGTAGTACAGGGGGTGGGACGACTATGAACACTGAAGCTTTCTTT	CASSSTGGGTTMNTEAFF
NA	TRBD1	TRBV7-2	TRBJ1-3	TGTGCCAGCAGCAGACGGGACAGCAGAAACACCATATATTTT	CASSRRDSRNTIYF
NA	TRBD1	TRBV7-9	TRBJ1-6	TGTGCCAGCAGCTCCAACAGGGGTTCACCCCTCCACTTT	CASSSNRGSPLHF
NA	NA	TRBV3-1/TRBV3-2	TRBJ2-7	TGTGCCAGCAGCCTTGGGGGGACAGCCCTAGGGGAGCAGTACTTC	CASSLGGTALGEQYF
NA	TRBD1	TRBV4-2	TRBJ1-1	TGTGCCAGCAGCCGAGGGGGCGCGAACACTGAAGCTTTCTTT	CASSRGGANTEAFF
NA	NA	TRBV30	TRBJ1-2	TGTGCCTGGAGTGTAGGCAGGGACTATGGCTACACCTTC	CAWSVGRDYGYTF
NA	TRBD2	TRBV5-6	TRBJ2-5	TGTGCCAGCAGCTTGATTCCTAGCGGCCAAGAGACCCAGTACTTC	CASSLIPSGQETQYF
NA	NA	TRBV28	TRBJ1-5	TGTGCCAGCAGTTTTTCGGGGAACAATCAGCCCCAGCATTTT	CASSFSGNNQPQHF
NA	NA	TRBV27	TRBJ1-3	TGTGCCAGCAGCAAAGCGGGATTGGGGAGGAGAAACACCATATATTTT	CASSKAGLGRRNTIYF
NA	TRBD2	TRBV11-2	TRBJ2-7	TGTGCCAGCAGCCCCCGGACTAGCGGGACCTACGAGCAGTACTTC	CASSPRTSGTYEQYF
NA	NA	TRBV7-8	TRBJ1-5	TGTGCCAGCAGCCCAAGACAGCTGGGGCCCCAGCATTTT	CASSPRQLGPQHF
once	NA	TRBV28	TRBJ1-6	TGTGCCAGCAGGCCTACAGACAGTGGTAGGAGTTCACCCCTCCACTTT	CASRPTDSGRSSPLHF
NA	TRBD2	TRBV5-1	TRBJ2-7	TGCGCCAGCAGCCTCGGGGGGGAGAGCGAGCAGTACTTC	CASSLGGESEQYF
NA	NA	TRBV7-6	TRBJ1-1	TGTGCCAGCAGCTTTGGTTGGGCAGAGAACACTGAAGCTTTCTTT	CASSFGWAENTEAFF
once	NA	TRBV15	TRBJ2-3	TGTGCCACCAGCTCCTCCGGGACAACGGGGCCAGATACGCAGTATTTT	CATSSSGTTGPDTQYF
NA	NA	TRBV27	TRBJ1-2	TGTGCCAGCAGTCCCCGGGAGGGAATAGGCTACACCTTC	CASSPREGIGYTF
NA	TRBD1	TRBV19	TRBJ1-3	TGTGCCAGTAGCGGACAGGGGGCTTCTGGAAACACCATATATTTT	CASSGQGASGNTIYF
NA	TRBD1	TRBV20-1	TRBJ1-2	TGCAGTGCTAGTGAGGTTTTCGGGACAGGGAACTATGGCTACACCTTC	CSASEVFGTGNYGYTF
once	NA	TRBV21-1	TRBJ1-3	TGTGCCAGCAGCTCCAGACAGGGACTCCGTTTCTCTGGAAACACCATATATTTT	CASSSRQGLRFSGNTIYF
NA	NA	TRBV16	TRBJ2-1	TGTGCCAGCAGCCAATATTCGGGGTTCCTTCTAGGATACAATGAGCAGTTCTTC	CASSQYSGFLLGYNEQFF
NA	TRBD1	TRBV19	TRBJ2-7	TGTGCCAGTAGTATGGGGACAGGGGGTGCCTACGAGCAGTACTTC	CASSMGTGGAYEQYF
NA	NA	TRBV28	TRBJ1-4	TGTGCCAGCAGTTTCCTCAGAAAACTGTTTTTT	CASSFLRKLFF
NA	TRBD1	TRBV28	TRBJ1-2	TGTGCCAGCAGTTTATACGGGACAGGGGATGGCTACACCTTC	CASSLYGTGDGYTF
few	NA	TRBV3-1/TRBV3-2	TRBJ1-1	TGTGCCAGCAGTCTTGGAGACAGAGAGTTCACTGAAGCTTTCTTT	CASSLGDREFTEAFF
NA	NA	TRBV5-4	TRBJ2-5	TGTGCCAGCAGCTTGGAACAGAAATGGGAGACCCAGTACTTC	CASSLEQKWETQYF
NA	TRBD1	TRBV19	TRBJ1-5	TGTGCCAGTAGTATGGGGACAGGGGGGAATCAGCCCCAGCATTTT	CASSMGTGGNQPQHF
once	NA	TRBV3-1/TRBV3-2	TRBJ2-1	TGTGCCAGCAGCCAAGATCCGATTTACACCAATGAGCAGTTCTTC	CASSQDPIYTNEQFF
few	NA	TRBV28	TRBJ2-3	TGTGCCAGCAGTTTCAGGGCCCCAGATACGCAGTATTTT	CASSFRAPDTQYF
few	NA	TRBV9	TRBJ2-1	TGTGCCAGCAGCCCGAGGCGGACTCCTGGGGATGAGCAGTTCTTC	CASSPRRTPGDEQFF
NA	NA	TRBV30	TRBJ1-4	TGTGCCTGGCGCTCTTCGGGGAGACGCGGAGAAAAACTGTTTTTT	CAWRSSGRRGEKLFF
NA	NA	TRBV6-5	TRBJ2-2	TGTGCCAGCAGCCCCTTGAACACCGGGGAGCTGTTTTTT	CASSPLNTGELFF
NA	NA	TRBV27	TRBJ1-2	TGTGCCAGCAGTCCGCGGGGAGCGGGCGTCGCTTTTAATGGCTACACCTTC	CASSPRGAGVAFNGYTF
few	TRBD1	TRBV6-5	TRBJ1-2	TGTGCCAGCAGTCGGGACAGGGGAAACTATGGCTACACCTTC	CASSRDRGNYGYTF